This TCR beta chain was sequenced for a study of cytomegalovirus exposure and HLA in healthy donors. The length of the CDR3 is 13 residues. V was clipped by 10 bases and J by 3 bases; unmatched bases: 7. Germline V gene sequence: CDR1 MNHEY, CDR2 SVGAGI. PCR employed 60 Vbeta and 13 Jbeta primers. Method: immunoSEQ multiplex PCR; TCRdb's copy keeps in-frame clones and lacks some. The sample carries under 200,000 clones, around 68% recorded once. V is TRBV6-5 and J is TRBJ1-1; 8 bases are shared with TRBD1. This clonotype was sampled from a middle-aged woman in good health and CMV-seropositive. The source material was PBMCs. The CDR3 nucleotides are TGTGCCACCCGGACAGGGTACGACACTGAAGCTTTCTTT. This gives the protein CATRTGYDTEAFF.